Listed below are T cell receptor beta chains from one sample, sequenced in a study of T cells in Graves' hyperthyroidism and ophthalmopathy. One entry per CDR3 protein, called by TCRdb with MiXCR from the multiplex PCR reads. The sample holds 500,000 to 600,000 distinct CDR3 sequences, roughly 21% seen once. The sequencing sample was made of blood. The receptor source for this set is a middle-aged man with Graves' ophthalmopathy. Both conserved end residues are part of each CDR3. Each record gives: clone size, J gene, V gene, D gene, CDR3 protein, CDR3 DNA. D genes are given only for firm matches. Clone size is shown for a subset of rows, as once, few, many or a class of expanded clone.

clone size: many; J gene: TRBJ1-5; V gene: TRBV30; D gene: .; CDR3 protein: CAWSVAGDQPQHF; CDR3 DNA: TGTGCCTGGAGTGTGGCAGGGGATCAGCCCCAGCATTTT
clone size: .; J gene: TRBJ2-5; V gene: TRBV7-2; D gene: .; CDR3 protein: CASSLQGSKTQYF; CDR3 DNA: TGTGCCAGCAGCTTACAGGGGTCCAAGACCCAGTACTTC
clone size: few; J gene: TRBJ1-1; V gene: TRBV19; D gene: .; CDR3 protein: CASSIWGVYTEAFF; CDR3 DNA: TGTGCCAGTAGTATTTGGGGAGTATACACTGAAGCTTTCTTT
clone size: few; J gene: TRBJ2-7; V gene: TRBV2; D gene: TRBD2; CDR3 protein: CASSEGGLAAYEQYF; CDR3 DNA: TGTGCCAGCAGTGAGGGAGGACTAGCGGCCTACGAGCAGTACTTC
clone size: many; J gene: TRBJ1-1; V gene: TRBV20-1; D gene: .; CDR3 protein: CSARAPQGGLTEAFF; CDR3 DNA: TGCAGTGCCAGGGCTCCGCAGGGCGGATTAACGGAAGCTTTCTTT
clone size: .; J gene: TRBJ2-2; V gene: TRBV6-1; D gene: .; CDR3 protein: CASSPGGRVNTGELFF; CDR3 DNA: TGTGCCAGCAGTCCAGGGGGGCGGGTGAACACCGGGGAGCTGTTTTTT
clone size: many; J gene: TRBJ2-3; V gene: TRBV7-2; D gene: TRBD2; CDR3 protein: CASSLWLAASSTDTQYF; CDR3 DNA: TGTGCCAGCAGCTTATGGCTAGCGGCCTCTAGCACAGATACGCAGTATTTT
clone size: few; J gene: TRBJ1-6; V gene: TRBV16; D gene: .; CDR3 protein: CASSQWAFNSPLHF; CDR3 DNA: TGTGCCAGCAGCCAATGGGCCTTTAATTCACCCCTCCACTTT
clone size: .; J gene: TRBJ2-1; V gene: TRBV6-2/TRBV6-3; D gene: .; CDR3 protein: CASSKQGGAGKSYNEQFF; CDR3 DNA: TGTGCCAGCAGTAAACAGGGTGGAGCGGGAAAATCCTACAATGAGCAGTTCTTC
clone size: .; J gene: TRBJ2-2; V gene: TRBV5-6; D gene: .; CDR3 protein: CASSSNTGEPFF; CDR3 DNA: TGTGCCAGCAGCTCGAACACCGGGGAGCCGTTTTTT
clone size: many; J gene: TRBJ2-7; V gene: TRBV12-3/TRBV12-4; D gene: .; CDR3 protein: CASSQGRYEQYF; CDR3 DNA: TGTGCCAGCAGCCAAGGACGCTACGAGCAGTACTTC
clone size: .; J gene: TRBJ2-2; V gene: TRBV12-3/TRBV12-4; D gene: TRBD2; CDR3 protein: CASSHRTSGGNTGELFF; CDR3 DNA: TGTGCCAGCAGCCACCGCACTAGCGGGGGGAACACCGGGGAGCTGTTTTTT
clone size: .; J gene: TRBJ2-1; V gene: TRBV5-1; D gene: .; CDR3 protein: CATSHESSYNEQFF; CDR3 DNA: TGCGCCACCTCGCACGAAAGCTCCTACAATGAGCAGTTCTTC
clone size: .; J gene: TRBJ1-2; V gene: TRBV27; D gene: .; CDR3 protein: CASGRRGGYTF; CDR3 DNA: TGTGCCAGCGGCCGTCGGGGTGGCTACACCTTC
clone size: few; J gene: TRBJ1-1; V gene: TRBV20-1; D gene: TRBD1; CDR3 protein: CSASRTGGLNTEAFF; CDR3 DNA: TGCAGTGCTAGTAGGACAGGGGGACTGAACACTGAAGCTTTCTTT
clone size: many; J gene: TRBJ1-1; V gene: TRBV5-1; D gene: .; CDR3 protein: CASSLDRVTNTEAFF; CDR3 DNA: TGCGCCAGCAGCTTGGACCGGGTTACGAACACTGAAGCTTTCTTT
clone size: few; J gene: TRBJ2-1; V gene: TRBV6-1; D gene: TRBD1; CDR3 protein: CASSTRDSNNEQFF; CDR3 DNA: TGTGCCAGCAGTACCCGGGACAGTAACAATGAGCAGTTCTTC
clone size: few; J gene: TRBJ2-1; V gene: TRBV29-1; D gene: TRBD1; CDR3 protein: CSATGQGFNEQFF; CDR3 DNA: TGCAGCGCTACGGGACAGGGGTTTAATGAGCAGTTCTTC
clone size: few; J gene: TRBJ2-4; V gene: TRBV7-9; D gene: .; CDR3 protein: CASSEDMAKNIQYF; CDR3 DNA: TGTGCCAGCAGCGAGGACATGGCCAAAAACATTCAGTACTTC
clone size: many; J gene: TRBJ2-3; V gene: TRBV28; D gene: .; CDR3 protein: CASSPTGYTDTQYF; CDR3 DNA: TGTGCCAGCAGTCCCACAGGTTACACAGATACGCAGTATTTT
clone size: .; J gene: TRBJ1-6; V gene: TRBV19; D gene: .; CDR3 protein: CASTLSRQGALHF; CDR3 DNA: TGTGCCAGTACCCTAAGTCGCCAAGGGGCCCTCCACTTT
clone size: .; J gene: TRBJ1-1; V gene: TRBV4-2; D gene: .; CDR3 protein: CASSQDRTGWNTEAFF; CDR3 DNA: TGTGCCAGCAGCCAAGATCGAACGGGCTGGAACACTGAAGCTTTCTTT
clone size: many; J gene: TRBJ2-1; V gene: TRBV20-1; D gene: .; CDR3 protein: CSARDVRGYNEQFF; CDR3 DNA: TGCAGTGCTAGAGACGTCCGGGGCTACAATGAGCAGTTCTTC
clone size: .; J gene: TRBJ2-5; V gene: TRBV7-9; D gene: .; CDR3 protein: CAPVTHRETQYF; CDR3 DNA: TGTGCCCCCGTAACGCATCGAGAGACCCAGTACTTC
clone size: many; J gene: TRBJ1-4; V gene: TRBV2; D gene: .; CDR3 protein: CASILRATNEKLFF; CDR3 DNA: TGTGCCAGCATTCTCCGGGCCACAAATGAAAAACTGTTTTTT
clone size: many; J gene: TRBJ2-3; V gene: TRBV27; D gene: .; CDR3 protein: CASIPFGGMVDTQYF; CDR3 DNA: TGTGCCAGCATCCCTTTCGGGGGTATGGTAGATACGCAGTATTTT
clone size: many; J gene: TRBJ1-2; V gene: TRBV28; D gene: .; CDR3 protein: CASIHRNGYTF; CDR3 DNA: TGTGCCAGCATCCACAGGAATGGCTACACCTTC
clone size: .; J gene: TRBJ2-1; V gene: TRBV13; D gene: .; CDR3 protein: CASSLGLASSSYNEQFF; CDR3 DNA: TGTGCCAGCAGCTTAGGTCTAGCGTCTAGCTCCTACAATGAGCAGTTCTTC
clone size: few; J gene: TRBJ2-5; V gene: TRBV29-1; D gene: TRBD2; CDR3 protein: CSVEASGGVEGETQYF; CDR3 DNA: TGCAGCGTTGAAGCTAGCGGGGGGGTAGAAGGAGAGACCCAGTACTTC
clone size: once; J gene: TRBJ1-2; V gene: TRBV5-4; D gene: .; CDR3 protein: CASSLGRVWGYTF; CDR3 DNA: TGTGCCAGCAGCTTGGGCAGGGTATGGGGCTACACCTTC
clone size: few; J gene: TRBJ2-2; V gene: TRBV29-1; D gene: .; CDR3 protein: CSAGGTPGLFF; CDR3 DNA: TGCAGCGCTGGTGGGACCCCGGGGCTGTTTTTT
clone size: .; J gene: TRBJ2-1; V gene: TRBV9; D gene: TRBD2; CDR3 protein: CASSVATSHNEQFF; CDR3 DNA: TGTGCCAGCAGCGTGGCGACTAGCCACAATGAGCAGTTCTTC